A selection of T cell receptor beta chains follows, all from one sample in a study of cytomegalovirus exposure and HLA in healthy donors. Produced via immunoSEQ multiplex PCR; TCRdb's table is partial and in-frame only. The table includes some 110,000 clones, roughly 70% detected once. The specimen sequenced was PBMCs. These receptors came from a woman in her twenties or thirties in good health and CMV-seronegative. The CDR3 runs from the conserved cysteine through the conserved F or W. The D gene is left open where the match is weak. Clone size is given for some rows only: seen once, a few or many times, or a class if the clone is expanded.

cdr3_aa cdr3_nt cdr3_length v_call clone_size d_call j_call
CASSVPGQGGKGGYTF TGTGCCAGCAGTGTCCCGGGACAGGGGGGAAAGGGTGGCTACACCTTC 16 TRBV25-1 - TRBD1 TRBJ1-2
CASSQGPEAFF TGTGCCAGCAGCCAAGGGCCTGAAGCTTTCTTT 11 TRBV4-2 - - TRBJ1-1
CASSFDSYGYTF TGTGCCAGCAGCTTTGACAGTTACGGCTACACCTTC 12 TRBV7-8 - - TRBJ1-2
CASSLDRGPTEAFF TGCGCCAGCAGCCTGGACAGGGGGCCTACTGAAGCTTTCTTT 14 TRBV4-1 - TRBD1 TRBJ1-1
CASSVLQGRGTYGYTF TGTGCCAGCAGCGTACTACAGGGGCGCGGGACTTATGGCTACACCTTC 16 TRBV9 - TRBD1 TRBJ1-2
CASSIFSGGPTDTQYF TGTGCCAGTAGTATTTTTAGCGGGGGGCCCACAGATACGCAGTATTTT 16 TRBV19 - TRBD2 TRBJ2-3
CASSEDQGQPYQPQHF TGTGCCAGCAGTGAGGACCAGGGACAGCCATATCAGCCCCAGCATTTT 16 TRBV6-1 - TRBD1 TRBJ1-5
CASSYTSAGNTIYF TGTGCCAGCAGTTACACCAGCGCTGGAAACACCATATATTTT 14 TRBV6-6 - - TRBJ1-3
CAWSEQENTEAFF TGTGCCTGGAGCGAACAGGAGAACACTGAAGCTTTCTTT 13 TRBV30 - - TRBJ1-1
CASSFDRGQTAFF TGTGCCAGCAGCTTCGACAGGGGGCAGACCGCTTTCTTT 13 TRBV5-6 - TRBD1 TRBJ1-1
CSVDLAVYNEQFF TGCAGCGTTGACTTAGCGGTCTACAATGAGCAGTTCTTC 13 TRBV29-1 - - TRBJ2-1
CASSFSSLEKLFF TGTGCCAGCAGTTTTAGCAGCCTTGAAAAACTGTTTTTT 13 TRBV27 - - TRBJ1-4
CACQQGGTHTGELFF TGTGCCTGCCAACAGGGGGGGACCCACACCGGGGAGCTGTTTTTT 15 TRBV30 medium-sized - TRBJ2-2
CASSYSGYGYTF TGTGCCAGCAGTTACTCCGGCTATGGCTACACCTTC 12 TRBV6-5 once - TRBJ1-2
CASGGGAGYEQYF TGTGCCAGCGGTGGGGGGGCTGGGTACGAGCAGTACTTC 13 TRBV9 once - TRBJ2-7
CATSRGGTQTGAYGYTF TGTGCCACCAGCAGGGGGGGGACCCAGACAGGCGCCTATGGCTACACCTTC 17 TRBV15 - - TRBJ1-2
CASSFQGQTGQPQHF TGTGCCAGCAGTTTTCAGGGACAGACTGGACAGCCCCAGCATTTT 15 TRBV27 - TRBD1 TRBJ1-5
CASSLYGSDYGYTF TGTGCCAGCAGCTTATATGGGAGTGACTATGGCTACACCTTC 14 TRBV7-9 few - TRBJ1-2
CATSRSGGVGEKLFF TGTGCCACCAGCAGATCCGGGGGGGTAGGGGAAAAACTGTTTTTT 15 TRBV15 few - TRBJ1-4
CASSRGGLDYEQYF TGTGCCAGCTCTAGGGGAGGGTTGGACTACGAGCAGTACTTC 14 TRBV6-1 - TRBD2 TRBJ2-7
CASSFHPPTGSYNEQFF TGTGCCAGCAGCTTCCACCCCCCGACGGGGTCCTACAATGAGCAGTTCTTC 17 TRBV11-3 few - TRBJ2-1
CASSLVGGITDTQYF TGCGCCAGCAGCTTAGTAGGGGGCATCACAGATACGCAGTATTTT 15 TRBV5-1 - TRBD1 TRBJ2-3
CASSEVGGSYNEQFF TGTGCCAGCAGTGAAGTAGGGGGCTCCTACAATGAGCAGTTCTTC 15 TRBV6-1 - - TRBJ2-1
CASSFPAGAGTDTQYF TGTGCCAGCAGCTTTCCAGCAGGGGCTGGCACAGATACGCAGTATTTT 16 TRBV5-6 - - TRBJ2-3
CARAGAPGQFF TGTGCCAGAGCAGGGGCCCCGGGGCAGTTCTTC 11 TRBV9 - - TRBJ2-1
CASSLGQSNGYTF TGTGCCAGCAGCTTGGGACAGTCGAATGGCTACACCTTC 13 TRBV7-9 - TRBD1 TRBJ1-2
CASSSRLGQGYEQYF TGTGCCAGCAGCTCCCGACTGGGACAGGGCTACGAGCAGTACTTC 15 TRBV7-2 - TRBD1 TRBJ2-7